Below are 29 T cell receptor beta chains sequenced from a single sample in a study of cytotoxic CD8 clonotypes in ibrutinib-treated CLL. The assay was immunoSEQ multiplex PCR, and TCRdb's table has in-frame clones only and misses some. Of roughly 200,000 clones in the sample, 60% to 80% are singletons; the top ten hold about 6.2%. The input for sequencing was PBMCs, taken after 12 months of ibrutinib treatment. The receptors come from a human donor with chronic lymphocytic leukemia.

The J gene is TRBJ2-1, the V gene TRBV30; TRBD1 is a possible D gene (6 bases). V lost 3 bases and J 4 bases, leaving 10 bases between the germline ends. The CDR3 is 13 residues long. Germline CDR1 and CDR2: GTSNPN and SVGIG (reference sequence). The CDR3 reads CAWSPDRYNEQFF. The CDR3, as DNA: TGTGCCTGGAGCCCGGACAGATACAATGAGCAGTTCTTC.

This chain links TRBV11-1 with TRBJ1-6; 9 bases map to TRBD1. J lost 8 bases, V lost 3 bases, and 5 bases had no gene match. Germline CDR1 is SGHAT and CDR2 is FQDESV (reference sequence). The CDR3 has 15 amino acids. CDR3 in amino acids: CASSLLQGADSPLHF. In DNA, the CDR3 is TGTGCCAGCAGCTTGCTACAGGGGGCTGATTCACCCCTCCACTTT. Full variable domain (remainder filled in from reference TRBV11-1 and TRBJ1-6): EAEVAQSPRYKITEKSQAVAFWCDPISGHATLYWYRQILGQGPELLVQFQDESVVDDSQLPKDRFSAERLKGVDSTLKIQPAELGDSAMYLCASSLLQGADSPLHFGNGTRLTVT.

This clone was detected once. This chain joins TRBV19 and TRBJ2-4, with D unresolved. The CDR3 is made up of 14 amino acids. Looked up from germline, CDR1 is LNHDA and CDR2 is SQIVND (reference sequence). V was cut by 4 bases and J by 3 bases, with 10 bases left in between. The CDR3 DNA is TGTGCCAGTAGTAAAGGTTTGGACAAAAACATTCAGTACTTC. Protein sequence: CASSKGLDKNIQYF.

The CDR3 region has the DNA TGTGCCAGCACTGTTCCTGGGGGAAACTATGGCTACACCTTC. This gives the protein CASTVPGGNYGYTF. The chain is built from TRBV28 and TRBJ1-2; possible D gene TRBD1, 5 bases. Germline CDR1 and CDR2: MDHEN and SYDVKM. This CDR3 contains 14 residues. The ends were cut back, 7 bases at V and 2 bases at J, with 14 bases in the middle.

CDR3 sequence reads: CASSPGNYGYTF. The CDR3 DNA reads TGTGCCAGCTCACCAGGGAACTATGGCTACACCTTC. The V gene is TRBV18, the J gene TRBJ1-2; no clear D gene. Trimming pared 2 bases from V and 2 bases from J, leaving 3 bases between. Germline CDR1 and CDR2: KGHSH and LQKENI. The CDR3 length is 12 residues.

The chain is built from TRBV28 and TRBJ2-7; D is perhaps TRBD1 or TRBD2 (5 bases each). The CDR3 has 14 residues. CDR1 is MDHEN and CDR2 is SYDVKM in the germline V gene. V was cut by 2 bases and J by 6 bases, with 14 bases left in between. As DNA, the CDR3 is TGTGCCAGCAGTTTACTCGGGGCTCAGATCGAGCAGTACTTC. It yields the protein CASSLLGAQIEQYF.

The chain is built from TRBV9 and TRBJ1-1; D is ambiguous. Trimming took off 0 bases at V and 1 base at J, with 7 bases between the two ends. The CDR3 is 14 residues long. Germline assignment: CDR1 SGDLS and CDR2 YYNGEE. The CDR3: CASSVDPANTEAFF. For the CDR3, the DNA is TGTGCCAGCAGCGTAGACCCAGCGAACACTGAAGCTTTCTTT.

The rearrangement uses TRBV13 and TRBJ2-2, with D perhaps TRBD1 (5 bases). Germline V gene sequence: CDR1 PRHDT, CDR2 FYEKMQ (reference sequence). V was trimmed by 4 bases and J by 5 bases, leaving 8 bases between them. This CDR3 has 13 amino acids. The CDR3: CASSWGPTGELFF. The DNA for the CDR3 is TGTGCCAGCAGCTGGGGCCCGACCGGGGAGCTGTTTTTT. Variable domain in full (rest from reference TRBV13 and TRBJ2-2): AAGVIQSPRHLIKEKRETATLKCYPIPRHDTVYWYQQGPGQDPQFLISFYEKMQSDKGSIPDRFSAQQFSDYHSELNMSSLELGDSALYFCASSWGPTGELFFGEGSRLTVL.

This chain links TRBV7-2 with TRBJ1-2; 8 bases are shared with TRBD1. There are 15 residues in the CDR3. V gave up 1 base and J gave up 5 bases; unmatched junction bases: 6. Germline V lookup: CDR1 SGHTA, CDR2 FQGNSA. The CDR3, as DNA: TGTGCCAGCAGCTTAGAACAGGGGGTCGGGTATGGCTACACCTTC. Translated, it gives CASSLEQGVGYGYTF.

This clone was found many times. At the DNA level, this CDR3 is encoded by other sequences in the same sample as well. The chain recombines TRBV30 with TRBJ2-7; either TRBD1 or TRBD2 may supply D (6 bases each). V shed 2 bases and J shed 9 bases, with 20 bases lying between them. The germline CDR1 and CDR2 sequences are GTSNPN and SVGIG (reference sequence). The CDR3 extends over 14 amino acids. The CDR3 nucleotides are TGTGCCTGGAGTCGATCTTCCCGAGGGGGGTGGCAGTACTTC. This translates into CAWSRSSRGGWQYF.

The chain links TRBV19 to TRBJ2-7, with 7 bases lining up with TRBD1. The CDR3 totals 16 residues. Germline V gene lookup returns CDR1 LNHDA and CDR2 SQIVND (reference sequence). V shed 4 bases, J shed 2 bases, and the junction held 11 bases outside the gene matches. CDR3 sequence reads: CASSTSDRTITYEQYF. The CDR3, as DNA: TGTGCCAGTAGTACCTCGGACAGGACCATAACCTACGAGCAGTACTTC.

V is TRBV7-9 and J is TRBJ1-2; 7 bases fit TRBD1. The V and J ends lost 8 bases and 3 bases, in that order; junction bases with no gene match: 18. The CDR3 length is 17 residues. CDR1 is SEHNR, CDR2 FQNEAQ, per germline (reference sequence). The CDR3 reads CASALEAGRGQDYGYTF. In DNA form, the CDR3 reads TGTGCCAGCGCCTTAGAGGCGGGGAGGGGGCAAGACTATGGCTACACCTTC.

The chain couples TRBV30 to TRBJ2-7; no definite D call. V was cut by 5 bases and J by 3 bases, with 14 bases left in between. Per the germline V gene, CDR1 is GTSNPN and CDR2 is SVGIG (reference sequence). This CDR3 contains 13 residues. The DNA for the CDR3 is TGTGCCTGGTCTGGCGACCGATTCTACGAGCAGTACTTC. Translation gives CAWSGDRFYEQYF.

The chain employs TRBV28 and TRBJ2-7; TRBD2 agrees at 9 bases. The length of the CDR3 is 15 residues. With V trimmed by 7 bases and J by 9 bases, 16 bases remained unmatched. The germline V gene encodes CDR1 MDHEN and CDR2 SYDVKM. In nucleotides, the CDR3 is TGTGCCAGCACCGAGGGGGCGGGAGGGCGCAGGTTGCAGTACTTC. Translated, it gives CASTEGAGGRRLQYF.

The chain employs TRBV5-4 and TRBJ1-2; TRBD1 agrees at 7 bases. Germline V gene sequence: CDR1 SGHNT, CDR2 YYREEE (reference sequence). V lost 3 bases, J lost 8 bases, and 13 bases stayed unmatched. This CDR3 has 15 amino acids. The CDR3 DNA is TGTGCCAGCAGCTCTAGGGACAGTGAGTTTTGGGGCTACACCTTC. It specifies CASSSRDSEFWGYTF.

This rearrangement joins TRBV7-3 to TRBJ2-7; possible D gene TRBD1, 9 bases. CDR1 is SGHTA, CDR2 FQGTGA, per germline. Deletions cut 6 bases from V and 0 bases from J, with 21 bases between. CDR3 length: 17 residues. DNA for the CDR3: TGTGCCAGCAGTTTTCCCGGACAGGGGACTAGCTCCTACGAGCAGTACTTC. This sequence encodes CASSFPGQGTSSYEQYF.

This chain links TRBV4-3 with TRBJ1-2, with D maybe TRBD1 (6 bases). Trimming took off 0 bases at V and 0 bases at J, with 14 bases between the two ends. The CDR3 totals 17 residues. Germline loops: CDR1 LGHNA, CDR2 YSLEER. CDR3 loop: CASSQDNRVISNYGYTF. CDR3 bases: TGCGCCAGCAGCCAAGATAACAGGGTCATCTCTAACTATGGCTACACCTTC.

The genes are TRBV29-1 and TRBJ1-4; D ambiguous. The V end was cut by 6 bases, the J end by 0 bases, with 14 bases between. CDR3 length: 15 residues. Germline assignment: CDR1 SQVTM and CDR2 ANQGSEA. This chain's CDR3 is CSVTRRGTTNEKLFF. The CDR3 DNA reads as TGCAGCGTAACCCGACGTGGAACAACTAATGAAAAACTGTTTTTT.

CDR3 coding DNA: TGTGCCAGCAGTTACTGGGATCAGCCCCAGCATTTT. Translated, it gives CASSYWDQPQHF. V usage is TRBV6-6 and J usage is TRBJ1-5; D unclear. The CDR3 is made up of 12 amino acids. CDR1 is MNHNY and CDR2 is SVGAGI in the germline V gene (reference sequence). V was cut by 1 base and J by 5 bases, with 3 bases left in between.

This clone was recorded a few times. The identical CDR3 is also encoded by other nucleotide sequences in the sample. V usage is TRBV5-1 and J usage is TRBJ2-7; D perhaps matches TRBD1 (5 bases). The V gene lost 0 bases and the J gene lost 1 base, with 8 bases spanning the gap. The CDR3 is 14 residues long. In germline, CDR1 is SGHRS, CDR2 YFSETQ. The CDR3 reads CASSLGQSSYEQYF. The CDR3, as DNA: TGCGCCAGCAGCTTGGGACAGTCTTCCTACGAGCAGTACTTC. Full variable domain (missing parts from reference TRBV5-1 and TRBJ2-7): KAGVTQTPRYLIKTRGQQVTLSCSPISGHRSVSWYQQTPGQGLQFLFEYFSETQRNKGNFPGRFSGRQFSNSRSEMNVSTLELGDSALYLCASSLGQSSYEQYFGPGTRLTVT.

V is TRBV6-6 and J is TRBJ2-7, with D unresolved. The germline gives CDR1 MNHNY, CDR2 SVGAGI (reference sequence). The germline V and J ends were trimmed by 0 bases and 4 bases, with 10 bases remaining between them. This CDR3 is built from 14 residues. The CDR3 coding sequence is TGTGCCAGCAGTTACTCGAAGGTCCGGTACGAGCAGTACTTC. Translation gives CASSYSKVRYEQYF.

The chain links TRBV7-9 to TRBJ1-4; D call uncertain. CDR3 size: 13 residues. Between the trimmed V and J ends, which lost 5 bases and 5 bases, there was a span of 9 bases. CDR1 and CDR2 (germline): SEHNR, FQNEAQ (reference sequence). CDR3 region: CASSGQKNEKLFF. Written as DNA, the CDR3 is TGTGCCAGCAGCGGGCAGAAGAATGAAAAACTGTTTTTT.

The chain is built from TRBV29-1 and TRBJ2-7; D might be TRBD2 (6 bases). The CDR3 length is 11 residues. Germline CDR1 SQVTM, CDR2 ANQGSEA. V was trimmed by 2 bases and J by 8 bases, leaving 10 bases between them. The CDR3 loop is CSVEWRDQQYF. The DNA for the CDR3 is TGCAGCGTTGAATGGCGGGATCAGCAGTACTTC.

The chain joins TRBV9 to TRBJ2-5; D may correspond to TRBD1 or TRBD2 (7 bases each). Per germline, CDR1 SGDLS and CDR2 YYNGEE. The CDR3 spans 15 residues. V gave up 5 bases and J gave up 7 bases, with 21 bases separating them. CDR3 sequence: CASSLGRGPVGTQYF. The CDR3 DNA reads as TGTGCCAGCAGTCTAGGGAGGGGGCCAGTGGGGACCCAGTACTTC.

This clone was counted a few times. This sequence joins TRBV27 and TRBJ1-5; D gene unclear. V lost 2 bases, J lost 5 bases, and 10 bases lay in between. The CDR3 covers 14 residues. CDR1 is MNHEY, CDR2 SMNVEV, per germline (reference sequence). In DNA, the CDR3 is TGTGCCAGCAGTTTAACCCGTCCATATCAGCCCCAGCATTTT. Translated, it gives CASSLTRPYQPQHF.

The chain links TRBV7-9 to TRBJ2-1, with D perhaps matching TRBD2 (5 bases). V lost 2 bases, J lost 3 bases, and 5 bases lay in between. CDR3 size: 13 residues. Germline loops: CDR1 SEHNR, CDR2 FQNEAQ (reference sequence). CDR3 nucleotides: TGTGCCAGCAGCTTACGGGGCTACAATGAGCAGTTCTTC. This encodes CASSLRGYNEQFF.

The chain employs TRBV7-3 and TRBJ1-3, with TRBD1 identical over 9 bases. V lost 2 bases and J lost 4; bases outside the gene matches: 0. This CDR3 has 14 amino acids. Germline loops: CDR1 SGHTA, CDR2 FQGTGA. The CDR3 DNA reads TGTGCCAGCAGCTTAGGGACAGGGGGAAACACCATATATTTT. This translates into CASSLGTGGNTIYF. Full variable domain (remainder filled in from reference TRBV7-3 and TRBJ1-3): GAGVSQTPSNKVTEKGKYVELRCDPISGHTALYWYRQSLGQGPEFLIYFQGTGAADDSGLPNDRFFAVRPEGSVSTLKIQRTERGDSAVYLCASSLGTGGNTIYFGEGSWLTVV.

V is TRBV7-8 and J is TRBJ2-7; D perhaps matches TRBD2 (6 bases). V shed 4 bases and J shed 13 bases, with 14 bases lying between them. The length of the CDR3 is 11 residues. From germline, CDR1 is SGHVS and CDR2 FQNEAQ. The CDR3 loop is CASSSEGRDYF. The CDR3 coding sequence is TGTGCCAGCAGCTCAGAGGGGCGGGACTACTTC.

This clone was observed a single time. The V call is TRBV30, the J call TRBJ1-4; the match to TRBD1 covers 8 bases. This CDR3 is built from 15 residues. Germline V gene sequence: CDR1 GTSNPN, CDR2 SVGIG (reference sequence). V lost 3 bases, J lost 4 bases, and 7 bases stayed unmatched. CDR3 residues: CAWRGGTGINEKLFF. In DNA form, the CDR3 reads TGTGCCTGGAGAGGGGGGACAGGAATTAATGAAAAACTGTTTTTT.